This TCR beta chain was sequenced during a study of CD8 T cells in ankylosing spondylitis. General study results and limits: The disease-linked clones had a CD8+ phenotype and low blood frequencies.

For TCR beta, libraries came from quantitative 5'-RACE with molecular barcodes. Each CDR3 protein is one row after TCRdb ran MiXCR on the 5' RACE reads. Of around 10,000 distinct CDR3 sequences in the sample, around 5.5% were seen once. This clonotype was counted ten times or more. Its antigen is unidentified. CDR3 size: 14 residues. After removal of 4 bases from V and 5 bases from J, the junction contained 8 bases not matched to a gene. Germline loops: CDR1 SGDLS, CDR2 YYNGEE. The TCR was taken from a female donor with ankylosing spondylitis or in good health (not recorded which). Material for sequencing was blood, either unsorted or a sorted T cell fraction (not recorded which). The chain is built from TRBV9 and TRBJ2-7, with 8 bases aligning to TRBD1. CDR3 in amino acids: CASSPRQGLDEQYF. The CDR3 bases are TGTGCCAGCAGCCCGCGACAGGGGTTGGACGAGCAGTACTTC.